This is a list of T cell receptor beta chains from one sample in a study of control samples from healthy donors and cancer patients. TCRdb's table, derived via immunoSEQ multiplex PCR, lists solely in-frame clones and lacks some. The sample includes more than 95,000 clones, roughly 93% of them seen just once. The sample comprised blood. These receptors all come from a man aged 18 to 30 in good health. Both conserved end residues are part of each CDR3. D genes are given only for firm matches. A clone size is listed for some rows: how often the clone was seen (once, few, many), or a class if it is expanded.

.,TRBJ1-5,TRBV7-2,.,TGTGCCAGCAGCTATTCAGTTAATCAGCCCCAGCATTTT,CASSYSVNQPQHF
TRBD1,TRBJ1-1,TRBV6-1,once,TGTGCCAGCAGTGAAACAGGGGGCGGTGAAGCTTTCTTT,CASSETGGGEAFF
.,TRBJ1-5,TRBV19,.,TGTGCCAGTCCACCAAAGGGCCGCCACGGGGGTCAGCCCCAGCATTTT,CASPPKGRHGGQPQHF
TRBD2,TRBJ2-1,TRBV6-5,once,TGTGCCAGCAGACCCCGCGGGCTAGCGGGCAATGAGCAGTTCTTC,CASRPRGLAGNEQFF
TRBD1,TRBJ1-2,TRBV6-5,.,TGTGCCAGCAGATCGGAACAGGGGTGGATGAATGGCTACACCTTC,CASRSEQGWMNGYTF
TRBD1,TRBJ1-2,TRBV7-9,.,TGTGCCAGCAGCCGTGGGACAGGGGACGGCTACACCTTC,CASSRGTGDGYTF
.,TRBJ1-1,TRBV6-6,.,TGTGCCAGCAGTCCCTGGGACATCCCTGAAGCTTTCTTT,CASSPWDIPEAFF
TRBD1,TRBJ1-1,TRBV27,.,TGTGCCAGCAGTTTACGACAGGGGAGCACTGAAGCTTTCTTT,CASSLRQGSTEAFF
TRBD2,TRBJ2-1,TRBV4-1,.,TGCGCCAGCAGCCAAGAAGCGGGGTTCGAGGATGAGCAGTTCTTC,CASSQEAGFEDEQFF
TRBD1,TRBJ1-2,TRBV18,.,TGTGCCAGCTCACCAGGACAGGGGGCGAACTATGGCTACACCTTC,CASSPGQGANYGYTF
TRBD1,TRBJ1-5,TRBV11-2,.,TGTGCCAGCAGCTACCCAAGAGGGGGACAGAATAGCAATCAGCCCCAGCATTTT,CASSYPRGGQNSNQPQHF
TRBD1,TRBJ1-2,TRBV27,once,TGTGCCACTCAGGACAGGATTAACTATGGCTACACCTTC,CATQDRINYGYTF
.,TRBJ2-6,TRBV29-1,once,TGCAGCGTTGAAGAAACTGGGGCCAACGTCCTGACTTTC,CSVEETGANVLTF
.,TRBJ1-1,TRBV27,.,TGTGCCAGCAGTTCGCTAATGAACACTGAAGCTTTCTTT,CASSSLMNTEAFF
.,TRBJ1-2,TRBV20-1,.,TGCAGTGCTAGTTCCCGCCGTCAGGGAAACTATGGCTACACCTTC,CSASSRRQGNYGYTF
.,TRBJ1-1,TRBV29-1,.,TGCAGCGTTCACGAGCCGGGTGCTTTCTTT,CSVHEPGAFF
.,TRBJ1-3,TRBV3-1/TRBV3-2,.,TGTGCCGTGGAAGGAGCCTCGGGCGGAAACACCATATATTTT,CAVEGASGGNTIYF
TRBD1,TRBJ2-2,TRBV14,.,TGTGCCAGCAGCCCCTGGGACAGGGGAGTGACCGGGGAGCTGTTTTTT,CASSPWDRGVTGELFF
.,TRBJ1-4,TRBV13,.,TGTGCCAGCAGCCCCCGGACGGCGCCTGATGAAAAACTGTTTTTT,CASSPRTAPDEKLFF
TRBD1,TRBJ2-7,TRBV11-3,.,TGTGCCAGCAGCCCTCGGACAGGGGGTAACGAGCAGTACTTC,CASSPRTGGNEQYF
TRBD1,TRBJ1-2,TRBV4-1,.,TGCGCCAGCAGCCGAGGGGACAGACACCGCTATGGCTACACCTTC,CASSRGDRHRYGYTF
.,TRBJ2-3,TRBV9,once,TGTGCCAGCAGCGTAGATGGTTCTGCAGATACGCAGTATTTT,CASSVDGSADTQYF
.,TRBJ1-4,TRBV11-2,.,TGTGCCAGCAGCTTAGATCGGGGAAAACTGTTTTTT,CASSLDRGKLFF
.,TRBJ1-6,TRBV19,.,TGTGCCAGTAGTTCCTACCCCTCGGGGGGAGGTTCACCCCTCCACTTT,CASSSYPSGGGSPLHF
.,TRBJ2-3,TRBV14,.,TGTGCCAGCAGCCAAGATATGGAGGGGTGGGGCACAGATACGCAGTATTTT,CASSQDMEGWGTDTQYF
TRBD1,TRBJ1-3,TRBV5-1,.,TGCGCCAGCAGCTTGGGAGGGACAGGGATCCCCTACTCTGGAAACACCATATATTTT,CASSLGGTGIPYSGNTIYF
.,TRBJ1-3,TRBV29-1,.,TGCAGCGTTGACAGGGGCGGAAACACCATATATTTT,CSVDRGGNTIYF
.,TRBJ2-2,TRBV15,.,TGTGCCACCGATTTGATTACAGGGCCTAACACCGGGGAGCTGTTTTTT,CATDLITGPNTGELFF
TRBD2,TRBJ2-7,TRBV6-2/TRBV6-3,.,TGTGCCAGCAGCCGACTAGCGGGAGGGCCCCCCGAGCAGTACTTC,CASSRLAGGPPEQYF
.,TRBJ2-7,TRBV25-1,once,TGTGCCAGCAGTCTCGTTGGAGCCCAGTACTTC,CASSLVGAQYF
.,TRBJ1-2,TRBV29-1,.,TGCAGCGTTGAAGGGGGACCACTGAATCAAGGTGGGGGCTACACCTTC,CSVEGGPLNQGGGYTF
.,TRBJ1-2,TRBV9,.,TGTGCCAGCAGCCCAGCGACTGGGTCCTATGGCTACACCTTC,CASSPATGSYGYTF
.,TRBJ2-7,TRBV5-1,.,TGCGCCAGCGCCCCTCGGGAACCCTACGAGCAGTACTTC,CASAPREPYEQYF
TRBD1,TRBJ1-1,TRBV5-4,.,TGTGCCAGCAGCCGAGGGGGCGGGATGGCTGAAGCTTTCTTT,CASSRGGGMAEAFF
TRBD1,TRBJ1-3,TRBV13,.,TGTGCCAGCAGCTCCCCGGGACAGGGAGGAAACACCATATATTTT,CASSSPGQGGNTIYF
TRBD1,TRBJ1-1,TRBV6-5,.,TGTGCCAGCAGACGGGGACAGCTCGCTCTTGAAGCTTTCTTT,CASRRGQLALEAFF
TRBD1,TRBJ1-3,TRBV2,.,TGTGCCAGCAGTAGGACAGGGATTGGAAACACCATATATTTT,CASSRTGIGNTIYF
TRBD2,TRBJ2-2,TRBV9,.,TGTGCCAGCATTTGGGCGGGGGTTTTCTCGCCAAGGAGGGCCGGGGAGCTGTTTTTT,CASIWAGVFSPRRAGELFF
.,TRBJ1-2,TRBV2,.,TGTGCCAGCAGAGACAGGACTAACTATGGCTACACCTTC,CASRDRTNYGYTF
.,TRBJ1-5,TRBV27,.,TGTGCCAGCAGTTTATCTGGGCCGTTTAGCAATCAGCCCCAGCATTTT,CASSLSGPFSNQPQHF
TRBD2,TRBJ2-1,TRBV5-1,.,TGCGCCAGCAGCCGGGGGACTAGCGGTTACAATGAGCAGTTCTTC,CASSRGTSGYNEQFF
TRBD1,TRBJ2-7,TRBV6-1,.,TGTGCCAGCAGTGAAAACGACAGGGCCATCTACGAGCAGTACTTC,CASSENDRAIYEQYF
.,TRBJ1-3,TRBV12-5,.,TGTGCTAGTGGTTCCGGGGGGCGCTCTGGAAACACCATATATTTT,CASGSGGRSGNTIYF
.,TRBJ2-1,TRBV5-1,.,TGCGCCAGCAGCTTGGGAGGGGAGAAATGGAATGAGCAGTTCTTC,CASSLGGEKWNEQFF
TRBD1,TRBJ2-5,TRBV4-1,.,TGCGCCAGCAGCCAAGACCAGGGGGCCCAAGAGACCCAGTACTTC,CASSQDQGAQETQYF
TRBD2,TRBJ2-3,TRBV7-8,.,TGTGCCAGCAGCTTAGATGCGGGAGCAGGCACAGATACGCAGTATTTT,CASSLDAGAGTDTQYF
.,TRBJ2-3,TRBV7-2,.,TGTGCCAGCAGCCTAAGCCAATATGGTGCGGGGCCCACAGATACGCAGTATTTT,CASSLSQYGAGPTDTQYF
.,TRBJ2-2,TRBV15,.,TGTGCCACCAGCAGAGATCCCGGTGTGGAGCTGTTTTTT,CATSRDPGVELFF
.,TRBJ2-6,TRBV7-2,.,TGTGCCAGCAGCTTAAGGTCCGCCTCTGGGGCCAACGTCCTGACTTTC,CASSLRSASGANVLTF
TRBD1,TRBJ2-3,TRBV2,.,TGTGCCACCAGAGGGGGACAGGGGATGGGGGCTAGCACAGATACGCAGTATTTT,CATRGGQGMGASTDTQYF